A single sample is the source of the 28 T cell receptor beta chains below, sequenced in a study of T cells in Graves' hyperthyroidism and ophthalmopathy. Amplified TCR beta CDR3 regions derived from RNA transcripts. First-round RT-PCR with HTBI primers amplified the TCR CDR3 region. TCRdb called the multiplex PCR reads again in MiXCR, with one record for every CDR3 protein. The sample carries a few hundred thousand distinct CDR3 sequences, less than 20% recorded once. The sample comprised blood. These receptors all stem from a man aged 45-65 years with Graves' ophthalmopathy.

The chain uses TRBV30 and TRBJ2-3; TRBD2 matches at 12 bases. Per the germline V gene, CDR1 is GTSNPN and CDR2 is SVGIG (reference sequence). The CDR3 runs to 14 residues. The J segment lost 3 bases and the V segment lost 7 bases, leaving 5 bases of the junction unmatched. CDR3 bases: TGTGCCTCACTGACTAGCGGGAGAACAGATACGCAGTATTTT. Amino acids: CASLTSGRTDTQYF.

This clonotype was seen repeatedly, ten times or more. The chain combines TRBV11-2 with TRBJ2-7; D is ambiguous. The CDR3 is 14 residues long. The V gene's germline CDR1 is SGHAT and CDR2 FQNNGV. Deletions cut 1 base from V and 5 bases from J, with 12 bases between. CDR3 amino acids: CASSLVSTRNEQYF. The CDR3 nucleotides read TGTGCCAGCAGCTTAGTGTCGACAAGAAACGAGCAGTACTTC.

This clonotype was seen repeatedly, ten times or more. The chain combines TRBV7-3 with TRBJ2-1; maybe TRBD1 (5 bases). The CDR3 is 15 amino acids. CDR1 and CDR2 (germline): SGHTA, FQGTGA. The germline V and J ends were trimmed by 2 bases and 3 bases, with 11 bases remaining between them. CDR3 protein: CASSLGWTFYNEQFF. The CDR3 DNA is TGTGCCAGCAGCTTAGGCTGGACATTCTACAATGAGCAGTTCTTC.

This chain links TRBV11-3 with TRBJ2-1, with D tentatively TRBD2 (5 bases). The CDR3 spans 13 residues. V dropped 1 base and J dropped 5 bases, with 6 bases sitting between them. Germline V lookup: CDR1 SGHNT, CDR2 YENEEA. CDR3: CASSLVGDNEQFF. The CDR3 nucleotides read TGTGCCAGCAGCTTAGTCGGGGACAATGAGCAGTTCTTC.

This clonotype was picked up a small number of times. The rearrangement uses TRBV20-1 and TRBJ1-1, with D hard to call. There are 13 residues in the CDR3. The germline gives CDR1 DFQATT, CDR2 SNEGSKA (reference sequence). V lost 3 bases to trimming and J lost 3 bases, with 11 bases between them. The CDR3 nucleotides are TGCAGTGCTAGTACTTCTTTGGACACTGAAGCTTTCTTT. Translation: CSASTSLDTEAFF.

The table lists this clonotype with a few counts. A much larger clonotype is one base distant, so this may be a read error. The chain joins TRBV11-2 to TRBJ2-1; D is ambiguous. The CDR3 runs 13 residues. CDR1 and CDR2 from the germline V gene are SGHAT and FQNNGV. CDR3 loop: CASNLDSPNEQFF. The CDR3 DNA is TGTGCCAGCAACTTAGATTCCCCCAATGAGCAGTTCTTC.

The chain is built from TRBV28 and TRBJ2-2; D perhaps matches TRBD1 (5 bases). The V end lost 11 bases, the J end lost 6 bases, and 10 bases lay between the germline ends. The CDR3 spans 11 residues. The germline V gene has CDR1 MDHEN and CDR2 SYDVKM. The CDR3 region has the DNA TGTGCCTGCCTGGGGCCCGGGGAGCTGTTTTTT. It encodes CACLGPGELFF.

This clonotype came up many times. The junction departs from germline at one end; a sequencing error may be responsible. The rearrangement joins TRBV5-1 to TRBJ1-1; D unclear. Germline-derived CDR1 and CDR2 are SGHRS and YFSETQ. There are 14 residues in the CDR3. CDR3 nucleotides: TGTGCCAGCAGCTTAGGAACGGCGAACACTGAAGCTTTCTTT. As protein: CASSLGTANTEAFF. Full variable domain (rest looked up from reference TRBV5-1 and TRBJ1-1): KAGVTQTPRYLIKTRGQQVTLSCSPISGHRSVSWYQQTPGQGLQFLFEYFSETQRNKGNFPGRFSGRQFSNSRSEMNVSTLELGDSALYLCASSLGTANTEAFFGQGTRLTVV.

The chain employs TRBV6-5 and TRBJ2-5; 8 bases map to TRBD2. Germline V gene lookup returns CDR1 MNHEY and CDR2 SVGAGI. The CDR3 covers 16 residues. V lost 2 bases and J lost 6; bases outside the gene matches: 11. CDR3 bases: TGTGCCAGCAGTTACGAGACTAGCGTGTTGAAAAAGACCCAGTACTTC. Amino acids: CASSYETSVLKKTQYF.

In this sample, this clonotype turned up many times. The genes are TRBV28 and TRBJ2-3, with 8 bases matching TRBD1. CDR3 size: 15 residues. V dropped 2 bases and J dropped 1; count of bases not matched to a gene: 2. Germline CDR1 reads MDHEN; CDR2 reads SYDVKM. CDR3 region: CASSLPGQGTDTQYF. Written as DNA, the CDR3 is TGTGCCAGCAGTTTACCGGGACAGGGCACAGATACGCAGTATTTT.

This chain joins TRBV28 and TRBJ2-1; 7 nucleotides agree with TRBD1. The J segment lost 5 bases and the V segment lost 1 base, leaving 5 bases of the junction unmatched. The length of the CDR3 is 15 residues. Germline V gene sequence: CDR1 MDHEN, CDR2 SYDVKM. The CDR3 is CASSLYQGVNNEQFF. In DNA form, the CDR3 reads TGTGCCAGCAGTTTATACCAGGGGGTGAACAATGAGCAGTTCTTC.

This clonotype was recorded a few times. This chain joins TRBV6-2 or TRBV6-3 and TRBJ1-1; D remains unclear. This CDR3 contains 16 residues. Per the germline V gene, CDR1 is MNHEY and CDR2 is SVGEGT. Trimming took 0 bases from V and 6 from J, leaving 17 bases between them. The CDR3 nucleotides read TGTGCCAGCAGTTACTCAAGAGGCCCAAGTAACCCTGAAGCTTTCTTT. Its protein is CASSYSRGPSNPEAFF.

This clonotype was seen many times. The rearrangement joins TRBV28 to TRBJ2-7, with 11 positions matching TRBD1. Trimming removed 3 bases from V and 6 bases from J; junction bases left unmatched: 7. The V gene's germline CDR1 is MDHEN and CDR2 SYDVKM. The CDR3 has 15 residues. The CDR3 is CASSFVDRGRLEQYF. The CDR3 DNA is TGTGCCAGCAGTTTCGTGGACAGGGGGCGCCTCGAGCAGTACTTC.

This clonotype was seen repeatedly, ten times or more. The chain is built from TRBV18 and TRBJ2-7; D unresolved. This CDR3 has 14 amino acids. Per the germline V gene, CDR1 is KGHSH and CDR2 is LQKENI. V was trimmed by 3 bases and J by 0 bases, leaving 9 bases between them. The CDR3 region has the DNA TGTGCCAGCTCACCCGTAGATACCTCCTACGAGCAGTACTTC. The encoded protein is CASSPVDTSYEQYF.

This rearrangement joins TRBV10-3 to TRBJ2-4; 10 bases map to TRBD2. This CDR3 has 18 residues. With V trimmed by 11 bases and J by 0 bases, 16 bases remained unmatched. Germline V gene lookup returns CDR1 ENHRY and CDR2 SYGVKD. In DNA, the CDR3 is TGTGCCCTTCCCTGGACTAGCGGTTCTAATCTAGCCAAAAACATTCAGTACTTC. Translating it yields CALPWTSGSNLAKNIQYF.

This clonotype appeared a few times. The rearrangement uses TRBV7-3 and TRBJ2-7; the D is unclear. The CDR3 is 16 residues long. The ends were cut back, 6 bases at V and 0 bases at J, with 18 bases in the middle. Germline CDR1 is SGHTA and CDR2 is FQGTGA. The CDR3 protein is CASSHPLGRSSYEQYF. DNA for the CDR3: TGTGCCAGCAGTCACCCCTTGGGCAGGAGCTCCTACGAGCAGTACTTC.

The genes are TRBV12-3 or TRBV12-4 and TRBJ2-1; perhaps TRBD2 as D (7 bases). The ends were cut back, 10 bases at V and 3 bases at J, with 13 bases in the middle. This CDR3 is built from 13 residues. Written as DNA, the CDR3 is TGTGCCATCTCCGGGGGGCACTACAATGAGCAGTTCTTC. Its protein is CAISGGHYNEQFF.

This clonotype was seen many times. This chain joins TRBV3-1 and TRBJ1-5; 7 bases fit TRBD1. CDR1 and CDR2 from the germline V gene are LGHDT and YNNKEL (reference sequence). V lost 2 bases and J lost 10; bases outside the gene matches: 8. CDR3 length equals 14 residues. CDR3: CASSQRTGIGPQHF. In DNA, the CDR3 is TGTGCCAGCAGCCAAAGGACAGGAATCGGACCCCAGCATTTT.

The chain carries TRBV29-1 and TRBJ2-1; the match to TRBD2 covers 8 bases. From germline, CDR1 is SQVTM and CDR2 ANQGSEA. CDR3 size: 15 residues. Trimming cost V 5 bases and J 4 bases; bases outside gene matches: 10. The CDR3 DNA reads as TGCAGCGTTAGGAGGCCGGGGGGGGCGTACAATGAGCAGTTCTTC. It yields the protein CSVRRPGGAYNEQFF.

V is TRBV5-5 and J is TRBJ1-2, with D possibly matching TRBD1 (5 bases). Trimming took off 0 bases at V and 7 bases at J, with 10 bases between the two ends. The CDR3 totals 13 residues. In germline, CDR1 is SGHKS, CDR2 YYEKEE (reference sequence). CDR3 sequence (DNA): TGTGCCAGCAGCTTGGCCCAGGGTGGTGGCTACACCTTC. It is translated as CASSLAQGGGYTF. Full variable domain (missing parts from reference TRBV5-5 and TRBJ1-2): DAGVTQSPTHLIKTRGQQVTLRCSPISGHKSVSWYQQVLGQGPQFIFQYYEKEERGRGNFPDRFSARQFPNYSSELNVNALLLGDSALYLCASSLAQGGGYTFGSGTRLTVV.

A word on this clonotype: Germline and junction disagree at one end, which may indicate a read error. The rearrangement joins TRBV5-4 to TRBJ2-3, with 15 bases aligning to TRBD2. Germline V gives CDR1 SGHNT, CDR2 YYREEE (reference sequence). This CDR3 region has 17 residues. CDR3 nucleotides: TGTGCCAGCAGCGAACGGACTAGCGGGAGGGCCGGAGATATGCAGTATTTT. Amino acids: CASSERTSGRAGDMQYF.

Only a few counts were recorded for this clonotype. This chain joins TRBV6-1 and TRBJ2-6; D is unresolved. Germline V gene sequence: CDR1 MNHNS, CDR2 SASEGT. Trimming pared 7 bases from V and 0 bases from J, leaving 10 bases between. The CDR3 consists of 15 residues. The CDR3 loop reads CASIPARSGANVLTF. CDR3 DNA: TGTGCCAGCATACCAGCCCGCTCTGGGGCCAACGTCCTGACTTTC.

The rearrangement links TRBV12-3 or TRBV12-4 to TRBJ1-1; D is possibly TRBD1 (5 bases). This CDR3 has 11 amino acids. V shed 5 bases and J shed 11 bases, with 12 bases lying between them. The CDR3 DNA follows: TGTGCCAGCAGTCTACGTAGGGACGCTTTCTTT. Its translation: CASSLRRDAFF.

This clonotype came up many times. The chain uses TRBV2 and TRBJ1-5; D gene ambiguous. Trimming left V 4 bases short and J 0 bases short, with 4 bases between. The CDR3 has 13 amino acids. Germline CDR1 and CDR2: SNHLY and FYNNEI. The CDR3 loop is CASSGVSNQPQHF. The DNA for the CDR3 is TGTGCCAGCAGTGGGGTTAGCAATCAGCCCCAGCATTTT.

This clonotype was recorded at least ten times. The chain recombines TRBV2 with TRBJ2-2; either TRBD1 or TRBD2 may fit D (5 bases each). CDR1 and CDR2 (germline): SNHLY, FYNNEI. Trimming took off 1 base at V and 4 bases at J, with 10 bases between the two ends. The CDR3 extends over 15 amino acids. CDR3 sequence: CASSEDRGATGELFF. For the CDR3, the DNA is TGTGCCAGCAGTGAAGATCGAGGGGCCACCGGGGAGCTGTTTTTT.

This clonotype was detected ten times or more. The gene calls are TRBV20-1 and TRBJ2-4; the D gene could be TRBD1 or TRBD2 (5 bases each). Germline CDR1 reads DFQATT; CDR2 reads SNEGSKA (reference sequence). V gave up 8 bases and J gave up 7 bases, with 12 bases separating them. This CDR3 has 11 amino acids. The CDR3 loop is CSPSEGNIQYF. The CDR3 nucleotides are TGCAGTCCAAGCGAGGGGAACATTCAGTACTTC.

The gene calls are TRBV12-3 or TRBV12-4 and TRBJ2-3, with TRBD1 as a possible D gene (6 bases). V dropped 4 bases and J dropped 0 bases, with 14 bases sitting between them. The CDR3 covers 16 residues. CDR3: CASSYRQALSTDTQYF. The CDR3 nucleotides are TGTGCCAGCAGTTACAGACAGGCCCTGAGCACAGATACGCAGTATTTT.

The chain recombines TRBV4-1 with TRBJ2-1, with 8 bases matching TRBD2. CDR1 and CDR2 from the germline V gene are MGHRA and YSYEKL. This CDR3 spans 17 amino acids. V was clipped by 0 bases and J by 7 bases; unmatched bases: 11. The CDR3 protein is CASSQDRLAGGRNEQFF. DNA for the CDR3: TGCGCCAGCAGCCAAGATAGGCTCGCGGGAGGTAGGAATGAGCAGTTCTTC.